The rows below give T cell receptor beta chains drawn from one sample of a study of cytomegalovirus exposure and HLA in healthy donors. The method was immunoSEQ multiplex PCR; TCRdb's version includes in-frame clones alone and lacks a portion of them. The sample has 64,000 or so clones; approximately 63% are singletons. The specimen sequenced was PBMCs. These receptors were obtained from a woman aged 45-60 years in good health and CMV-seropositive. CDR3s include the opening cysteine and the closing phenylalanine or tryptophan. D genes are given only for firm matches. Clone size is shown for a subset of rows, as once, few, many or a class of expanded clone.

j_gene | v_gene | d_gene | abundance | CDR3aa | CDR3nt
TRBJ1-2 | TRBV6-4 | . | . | CASSDSSRVAGYTF | TGTGCCAGCAGTGACTCGAGCAGGGTTGCTGGCTACACCTTC
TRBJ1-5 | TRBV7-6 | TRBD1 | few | CASSLDRGLNPQPQHF | TGTGCCAGCAGCTTAGACAGGGGGCTAAATCCTCAGCCCCAGCATTTT
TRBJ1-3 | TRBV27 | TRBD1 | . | CASSHAGTGRSGNTIYF | TGTGCCAGCAGCCATGCCGGGACAGGACGCTCTGGAAACACCATATATTTT
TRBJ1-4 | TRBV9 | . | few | CASNLGEANEKLFF | TGTGCCAGCAACCTCGGGGAGGCTAATGAAAAACTGTTTTTT
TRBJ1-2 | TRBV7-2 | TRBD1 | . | CASSLALAGGVYGYTF | TGTGCCAGCAGCTTAGCGCTGGCAGGGGGCGTCTATGGCTACACCTTC
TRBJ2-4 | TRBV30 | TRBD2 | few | CAWSPPGLALAKNIQYF | TGTGCCTGGAGTCCACCGGGACTAGCGCTAGCCAAAAACATTCAGTACTTC
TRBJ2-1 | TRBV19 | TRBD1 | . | CASSIKGADNEQFF | TGTGCCAGTAGTATCAAGGGGGCAGACAATGAGCAGTTCTTC
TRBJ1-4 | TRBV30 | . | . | CAWSRDSEKLFF | TGTGCCTGGAGCCGAGACAGTGAAAAACTGTTTTTT
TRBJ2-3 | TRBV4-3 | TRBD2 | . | CASSHDGTAGGYTQYF | TGCGCCAGCAGCCACGATGGGACAGCGGGGGGCTATACGCAGTATTTT
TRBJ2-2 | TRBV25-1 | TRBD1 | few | CASRTGGTGELFF | TGTGCCAGCCGGACAGGGGGCACCGGGGAGCTGTTTTTT
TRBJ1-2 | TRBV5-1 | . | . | CASSSLTEVNYGYTF | TGCGCCAGCAGCTCCCTGACAGAGGTTAACTATGGCTACACCTTC
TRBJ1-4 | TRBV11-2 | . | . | CASSSPSVGEKLFF | TGTGCCAGCAGCTCCCCCTCGGTTGGTGAAAAACTGTTTTTT
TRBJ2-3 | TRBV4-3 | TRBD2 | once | CASSPTWGGRGTDTQYF | TGCGCCAGCAGCCCTACCTGGGGAGGGCGCGGCACAGATACGCAGTATTTT
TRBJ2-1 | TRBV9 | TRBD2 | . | CASSASGGALNEQFF | TGTGCCAGCAGCGCTAGCGGGGGGGCCCTTAATGAGCAGTTCTTC
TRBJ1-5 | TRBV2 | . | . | CASSTTANQPQHF | TGTGCCAGCAGTACGACAGCGAATCAGCCCCAGCATTTT
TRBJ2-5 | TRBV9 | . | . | CASSFWGEGEETQYF | TGTGCCAGCAGTTTTTGGGGGGAGGGGGAGGAGACCCAGTACTTC
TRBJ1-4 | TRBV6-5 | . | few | CASRPWGATNEKLFF | TGTGCCAGCAGACCGTGGGGGGCAACTAATGAAAAACTGTTTTTT
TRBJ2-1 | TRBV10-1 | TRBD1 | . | CASSRQGTYERFF | TGCGCCAGCAGTCGACAGGGGACTTATGAGCGGTTCTTC
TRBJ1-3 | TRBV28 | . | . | CASSLWGGSGNTIYF | TGTGCCAGCAGTTTATGGGGGGGCTCTGGAAACACCATATATTTT
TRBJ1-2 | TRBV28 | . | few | CASSLYSRTATYGYTF | TGTGCCAGCAGTTTATATTCCCGGACAGCAACCTATGGCTACACCTTC
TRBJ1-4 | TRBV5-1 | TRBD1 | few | CASTDREANEKLFF | TGCGCCAGCACGGACAGGGAGGCTAATGAAAAACTGTTTTTT
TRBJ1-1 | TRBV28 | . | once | CASSLADLFGGAFF | TGTGCCAGCAGTTTGGCCGATCTTTTCGGAGGGGCTTTCTTT
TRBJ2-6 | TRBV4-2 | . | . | CASSQDDGSGANVLTF | TGTGCCAGCAGCCAAGATGATGGCTCAGGGGCCAACGTCCTGACTTTC
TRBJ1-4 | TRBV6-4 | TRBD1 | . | CASSPTGQGGEKLFF | TGTGCCAGCTCCCCAACGGGACAGGGGGGTGAAAAACTGTTTTTT
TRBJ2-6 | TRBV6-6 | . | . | CASRMGHSGANVLTF | TGTGCCAGCAGGATGGGCCACTCTGGGGCCAATGTCCTGACTTTC
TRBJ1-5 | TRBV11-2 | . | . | CASSLGTFSQPQHF | TGTGCCAGCAGCTTAGGGACTTTCAGTCAGCCCCAGCATTTT
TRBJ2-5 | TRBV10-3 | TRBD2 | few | CALAEGSQETQYF | TGTGCCCTAGCGGAGGGGTCACAAGAGACCCAGTACTTC
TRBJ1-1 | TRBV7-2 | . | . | CASSPRWQTPEAFF | TGTGCCAGCAGCCCGAGGTGGCAAACCCCTGAAGCTTTCTTT
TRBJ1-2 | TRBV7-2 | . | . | CASRWRDNYGYTF | TGTGCGAGCCGTTGGAGAGACAACTATGGCTACACCTTC
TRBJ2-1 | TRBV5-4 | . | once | CASSLVGGGGNEQFF | TGTGCCAGCAGCTTGGTGGGGGGGGGCGGGAATGAGCAGTTCTTC
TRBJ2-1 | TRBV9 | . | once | CASSVQGLGNNEQFF | TGTGCCAGCAGCGTACAGGGACTCGGGAACAATGAGCAGTTCTTC
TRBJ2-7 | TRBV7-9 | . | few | CASSPPGSSYEQYF | TGTGCCAGCAGCCCGCCCGGGTCCTCCTACGAGCAGTACTTC
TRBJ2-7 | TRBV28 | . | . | CASSLSGNSYEQYF | TGTGCCAGCAGTTTGAGCGGTAACTCCTACGAGCAGTACTTC
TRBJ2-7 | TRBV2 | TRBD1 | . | CASTDRGILQNSYEQYF | TGTGCCAGCACGGACAGGGGCATCCTACAGAACTCCTACGAGCAGTACTTC
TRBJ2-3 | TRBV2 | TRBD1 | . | CASRTGGIDTQYF | TGTGCCAGCAGGACAGGGGGAATAGATACGCAGTATTTT
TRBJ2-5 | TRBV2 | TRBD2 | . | CASTNSWGLAEQETQYF | TGTGCCAGCACCAATAGCTGGGGACTAGCGGAACAAGAGACCCAGTACTTC
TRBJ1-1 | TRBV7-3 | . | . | CASSLSGDSEAFF | TGTGCCAGCAGCTTAAGTGGGGACTCTGAAGCTTTCTTT
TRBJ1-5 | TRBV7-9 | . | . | CASSLDMSGNQPQHF | TGTGCCAGCAGCCTCGACATGAGTGGCAATCAGCCCCAGCATTTT
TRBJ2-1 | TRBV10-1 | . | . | CASSEWSGAYNEQFF | TGCGCCAGCAGTGAGTGGTCCGGGGCCTACAATGAGCAGTTCTTC
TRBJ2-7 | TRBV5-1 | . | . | CASSLGQVGANEQYF | TGCGCCAGCAGCTTGGGTCAAGTGGGGGCCAACGAGCAGTACTTC
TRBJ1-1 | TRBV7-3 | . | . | CASSAYGVNTEAFF | TGTGCCAGCAGCGCCTACGGGGTGAACACTGAAGCTTTCTTT
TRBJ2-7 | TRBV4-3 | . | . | CASSQDSRSSSYEQYF | TGCGCCAGCAGCCAAGATTCCCGTTCTAGCAGCTACGAGCAGTACTTC
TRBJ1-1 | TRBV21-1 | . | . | CASSFTYLRTEAFF | TGTGCCAGCAGCTTTACCTACCTGAGGACTGAAGCTTTCTTT
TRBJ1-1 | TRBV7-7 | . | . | CASSRGMNTEAFF | TGTGCCAGCAGTAGGGGGATGAACACTGAAGCTTTCTTT
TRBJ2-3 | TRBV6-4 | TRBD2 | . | CASSEQRGSTDTQYF | TGTGCCAGCAGTGAACAGCGGGGGTCCACAGATACGCAGTATTTT
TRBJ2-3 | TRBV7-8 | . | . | CASSLAGEADTQYF | TGTGCCAGCAGCTTAGCGGGAGAGGCAGATACGCAGTATTTT
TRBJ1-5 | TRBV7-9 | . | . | CASSRAGAPNQPQHF | TGTGCCAGCAGCCGGGCAGGGGCCCCCAATCAGCCCCAGCATTTT
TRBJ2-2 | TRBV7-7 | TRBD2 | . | CASSLSASGGTGELFF | TGTGCCAGCAGCTTATCAGCTAGCGGGGGCACCGGGGAGCTGTTTTTT
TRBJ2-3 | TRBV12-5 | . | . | CASGLEAGPTDTQYF | TGTGCTAGTGGTTTGGAGGCGGGCCCTACAGATACGCAGTATTTT
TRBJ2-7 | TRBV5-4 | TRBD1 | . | CASSFPPESGGKLVYEQYF | TGTGCCAGCAGCTTTCCCCCTGAGTCAGGGGGCAAACTAGTCTACGAGCAGTACTTC